These T cell receptor beta chains were read from a single sample in a study of cytomegalovirus exposure and HLA in healthy donors. Data came from immunoSEQ multiplex PCR; TCRdb stores just in-frame clones and leaves some out. The sample includes around 100,000 clones, roughly two thirds of them seen just once. Specimen: PBMCs. Source of these receptors: a man younger than 35 in good health and CMV-seropositive. The CDR3 runs from the conserved cysteine through the conserved F or W. Each record gives: CDR3 length, D gene, clone size, J gene, V gene, CDR3 DNA, CDR3 protein. A D gene is named only where the DNA matches it firmly. Only part of the rows carry a size: once, few, many, or a class if the clone is expanded.

14	-	-	TRBJ1-6	TRBV28	TGTGCCAGCAGTTTATTCGAAGAGAATTCACCCCTCCACTTT	CASSLFEENSPLHF
13	-	-	TRBJ1-2	TRBV30	TGTGCCTGGAGTGACAGGGTTACCTATGGCTACACCTTC	CAWSDRVTYGYTF
16	TRBD1	-	TRBJ1-5	TRBV5-6	TGTGCCAGCAGCTTGGGGGGGACAGTCTTCAATCAGCCCCAGCATTTT	CASSLGGTVFNQPQHF
13	-	-	TRBJ1-1	TRBV30	TGTGCCTGGAGTGTAGCCATGAACACTGAAGCTTTCTTT	CAWSVAMNTEAFF
17	TRBD2	once	TRBJ2-3	TRBV2	TGTGCCAGCAGGCCAACCCTTACTAGCGGGGACACAGATACGCAGTATTTT	CASRPTLTSGDTDTQYF
21	TRBD1	-	TRBJ2-1	TRBV5-1	TGCGCCAGCAGCACGGGGCGGGGACAGGGTGTCAAGCGAAGGACCGACAATGAGCAGTTCTTC	CASSTGRGQGVKRRTDNEQFF
16	TRBD1	-	TRBJ2-3	TRBV2	TGTGCCAGCAGTGTAGACAGGGACAAGCGAGCAGATACGCAGTATTTT	CASSVDRDKRADTQYF
12	TRBD1	-	TRBJ1-6	TRBV28	TGTGCCAGTACAGGGGGCTATTCACCCCTCCACTTT	CASTGGYSPLHF
14	-	-	TRBJ2-7	TRBV29-1	TGCAGCGTTGCGCTGTTTGGCGGCGCCTACGAGCAGTACTTC	CSVALFGGAYEQYF
14	-	-	TRBJ1-1	TRBV28	TGTGCCAGCAGTTTACGGGGGGGCACCACTGAAGCTTTCTTT	CASSLRGGTTEAFF
14	-	once	TRBJ2-5	TRBV28	TGTGCCAGCAGGGGAAGCCCGGGACAAGAGACCCAGTACTTC	CASRGSPGQETQYF
11	-	-	TRBJ2-3	TRBV29-1	TGCAGCGTTGCGGGGGCAGATACGCAGTATTTT	CSVAGADTQYF
12	-	-	TRBJ1-4	TRBV5-6	TGTGCCAGCAGCTTGGCCGGGGAAAAACTGTTTTTT	CASSLAGEKLFF
12	-	-	TRBJ1-1	TRBV23-1	TGCGCCAGCAGTCATCTGAGGATTGAAGCTTTCTTT	CASSHLRIEAFF
15	-	-	TRBJ1-2	TRBV30	TGTGCCTGGAGTTACCGCCGGCAGGGAAACTATGGCTACACCTTC	CAWSYRRQGNYGYTF
15	TRBD1	-	TRBJ1-1	TRBV2	TGTGCCAGCAGTGTTTATTCGGGTGAAGGGGGCTATTCTTTCTTT	CASSVYSGEGGYSFF
13	-	many	TRBJ1-6	TRBV7-9	TGTGCCAGCAGCCCCCTGGACAGTTCACCCCTCCACTTT	CASSPLDSSPLHF
13	-	-	TRBJ2-5	TRBV5-1	TGCGCCAGCAGCTCGCCGACAGAAGAGACCCAGTACTTC	CASSSPTEETQYF
14	TRBD2	-	TRBJ2-1	TRBV18	TGTGCCAGCTCCGAACTAGCGCGGCAGGGTGAGCAGTTCTTC	CASSELARQGEQFF
14	-	-	TRBJ1-1	TRBV11-2	TGTGCCAGCAGCATTGACGGGATGAACACTGAAGCTTTCTTT	CASSIDGMNTEAFF
14	TRBD1	-	TRBJ1-6	TRBV7-2	TGTGCCAGCAGTCCCAATACAGGGGTCTCACCCCTCCACTTT	CASSPNTGVSPLHF
14	TRBD2	-	TRBJ2-5	TRBV5-5	TGTGCCAGCAGCTTAAACACCGGGGGGGAGACCCAGTACTTC	CASSLNTGGETQYF
15	TRBD2	-	TRBJ2-5	TRBV4-2	TGTGCCAGCAGCCAAGCCGCGGGGGGGGCCGAGACCCAGTACTTC	CASSQAAGGAETQYF
16	TRBD2	-	TRBJ2-7	TRBV4-2	TGTGCCAGCAGCCAAGATCGTCCTAGCGGGGTGTACGAGCAGTACTTC	CASSQDRPSGVYEQYF
13	TRBD1	-	TRBJ1-2	TRBV5-6	TGTGCCAGCAGCATGGGACAGGGGACTGGCTACACCTTC	CASSMGQGTGYTF
14	-	-	TRBJ1-1	TRBV6-6	TGTGCCAGCAGTTCTAGAGCCTTGAACACTGAAGCTTTCTTT	CASSSRALNTEAFF
13	-	-	TRBJ1-1	TRBV6-4	TGTGCCAGCAGTGATGTAGGGAGCACTGAAGCTTTCTTT	CASSDVGSTEAFF
16	-	-	TRBJ2-4	TRBV5-1	TGCGCCAGCAGCCCGGGGGACCAGTTAGCCAAAAACATTCAGTACTTC	CASSPGDQLAKNIQYF
15	-	few	TRBJ1-5	TRBV7-2	TGTGCCAGCAGTCTAGGGGGAACCAACAATCAGCCCCAGCATTTT	CASSLGGTNNQPQHF
14	-	-	TRBJ2-4	TRBV27	TGTGCCAGCAGTTTTCTGGGGGGTGAAAACATTCAGTACTTC	CASSFLGGENIQYF
11	-	few	TRBJ1-2	TRBV12-5	TGTGCTAGTGGTCATAACTATGGCTACACCTTC	CASGHNYGYTF
17	TRBD2	-	TRBJ2-1	TRBV18	TGTGCCAGCTCACCACTCATAGCGGGGGGGCCCCACAATGAGCAGTTCTTC	CASSPLIAGGPHNEQFF
17	-	few	TRBJ1-4	TRBV4-2	TGTGCCAGCAGCCAAGCTGACAGGCCGGGCTATGAAGAAAAACTGTTTTTT	CASSQADRPGYEEKLFF
15	TRBD2	-	TRBJ2-1	TRBV5-4	TGTGCCAGCTCTCTAGCGGGGGGGAACTACAATGAGCAGTTCTTC	CASSLAGGNYNEQFF
14	TRBD1	few	TRBJ1-1	TRBV2	TGTGCCAGTCAGACAGGGTGGATGAACACTGAAGCTTTCTTT	CASQTGWMNTEAFF
16	TRBD2	-	TRBJ2-3	TRBV2	TGTGCCAGCAGCAGAGGGCTAGCGGGCCCCACAGATACGCAGTATTTT	CASSRGLAGPTDTQYF
16	-	-	TRBJ1-4	TRBV19	TGTGCCAGTAGTTATACGAGGGGGTCGACTAATGAAAAACTGTTTTTT	CASSYTRGSTNEKLFF
15	-	few	TRBJ2-5	TRBV11-3	TGTGCCAGCAGCTTAGAGATGAGGAATCAAGAGACCCAGTACTTC	CASSLEMRNQETQYF
13	-	-	TRBJ2-7	TRBV5-6	TGTGCCAGCAGCTTGGATGCAGTTTACGAGCAGTACTTC	CASSLDAVYEQYF
13	-	few	TRBJ1-4	TRBV4-1	TGCGCCAGCAGCCAAGGGAGGGGAGAAAAACTGTTTTTT	CASSQGRGEKLFF
15	-	few	TRBJ2-2	TRBV10-3	TGTGCCATCGGCCAGGCAGGCTCACACACCGGGGAGCTGTTTTTT	CAIGQAGSHTGELFF
13	TRBD2	-	TRBJ2-7	TRBV11-2	TGTGCCAGCAGCCGAAACGCGGGAGGCGAGCAGTACTTC	CASSRNAGGEQYF
13	-	-	TRBJ1-1	TRBV5-1	TGCGCCAGCAGCTTGGCCGCGGGCGCTGAAGCTTTCTTT	CASSLAAGAEAFF
11	-	once	TRBJ1-2	TRBV6-1	TGTGCCAGCAGACTAGGATTGGGCTACACCTTC	CASRLGLGYTF
13	-	-	TRBJ1-1	TRBV5-1	TGCGCCAGCACGAAAGAGGGAGGTTATCGAGCTTTCTTT	CASTKEGGYRAFF
17	-	-	TRBJ1-2	TRBV2	TGTGCCAGCATCACAAACACGGGAACCCGGAGGTGGTATGGCTACACCTTC	CASITNTGTRRWYGYTF
11	-	-	TRBJ1-2	TRBV20-1	TGCAGTGCCAAGGACCGAGGGATAATTACCTTC	CSAKDRGIITF
15	-	-	TRBJ2-1	TRBV9	TGTGCCAGCAGCGTAGGACAGGTCCACTACAATGAGCAGTTCTTC	CASSVGQVHYNEQFF
15	TRBD1	few	TRBJ2-1	TRBV7-3	TGTGCCAGCAGCTCCGGGACAGGGTTGGTCAGTGAGCAGTTCTTC	CASSSGTGLVSEQFF
15	-	-	TRBJ1-5	TRBV11-3	TGTGCCAGCAGCTGTGGACGGAGGTGGTATCAGCCCCAGCATTTT	CASSCGRRWYQPQHF
14	-	-	TRBJ1-2	TRBV9	TGTGCCAGCAGCGTAGAGGCCAGGAGGGATGGCTACACCTTC	CASSVEARRDGYTF
18	-	-	TRBJ1-1	TRBV11-2	TGTGCCAGCAGCTCACTCCCGCGGGGCACCGCGAAGGGAACTGAAGCTTTCTTT	CASSSLPRGTAKGTEAFF
14	TRBD1	-	TRBJ1-2	TRBV30	TGTGCCTGGAGAGCGGACAGGGGGCGTTTTGGCTACACCTTC	CAWRADRGRFGYTF
18	-	-	TRBJ2-5	TRBV14	TGTGCCAGCAGCCAAGCCCCTAGCGCTCGGGGATTCCAAGAGACCCAGTACTTC	CASSQAPSARGFQETQYF
14	-	-	TRBJ1-6	TRBV11-3	TGTGCCAGCAGCTTAGATTGGGGCAATTCACCCCTCCACTTT	CASSLDWGNSPLHF
14	TRBD1	-	TRBJ2-5	TRBV11-2	TGTGCCAGCAAGCTTTGGGACAGGGAGGGGACCCAGTACTTC	CASKLWDREGTQYF
16	TRBD1	few	TRBJ1-1	TRBV5-6	TGTGCCAGCAGCCCCCTTTCCGGGACAGCGAACACTGAAGCTTTCTTT	CASSPLSGTANTEAFF
13	-	-	TRBJ1-1	TRBV6-5	TGTGCCAGCAGTTACTCGGGGGGGAGTGAAGCTTTCTTT	CASSYSGGSEAFF
14	-	-	TRBJ2-7	TRBV5-4	TGTGCCAGCAGCTTGGGGGGGGAAGCCTACGAGCAGTACTTC	CASSLGGEAYEQYF